This T cell receptor beta chain originates from a study of blood T cell dynamics during melanoma immunotherapy. Sample time point: week 3, after first cycle of checkpoint inhibitor. Method: immunoSEQ multiplex PCR; TCRdb's copy keeps in-frame clones and lacks some. The sample includes some 5,700 clones, 80% to 85% of them seen just once. The V segment lost 5 bases and the J segment 2 bases; nucleotides outside the gene matches: 7. CDR3 length equals 15 residues. Looked up from germline, CDR1 is SGHVS and CDR2 is FQNEAQ. The rearrangement uses TRBV7-8 and TRBJ2-7, with 9 bases that match TRBD1. Sequenced material: blood, taken from a patient treated with checkpoint blockade. The clonotype was recovered from a human donor with melanoma. The CDR3 protein is CASSLGQGLAYEQYF. The CDR3 DNA follows: TGTGCCAGCAGCCTCGGACAGGGGCTGGCCTACGAGCAGTACTTC.